This T cell receptor (beta chain) was identified in a study of T cells in localized non-small cell lung cancer (dated by TCRdb to the early 2020s). Some background on the complete study: The study analyzed T cell repertoires of 236 early-stage NSCLC patients, comparing tumors and uninvolved tumor-adjacent lungs. The cohort was made up of 236 treatment-naive NSCLC patients whose localized lung tumors had been resected. Of the NSCLC patients, roughly 130 were male and around 99 were female, and the mean age was approximately 64 years.

At diagnosis, tumor, uninvolved tumor-adjacent lung and peripheral blood were collected and then preserved as a mix of FFPE and fresh-frozen material. Blood samples were analyzed as peripheral blood mononuclear cells for TCR repertoire profiling. Study-wide findings and limitations: Because multi-region tumor sequencing was not done, intratumor heterogeneity could not be ruled out. Because the study design was exploratory, TCR variables were selected using unadjusted p-values without false-discovery rate correction. Higher T cell density in blood was associated with longer overall survival, whereas higher clonality in adjacent lung was associated with shorter survival. Uninvolved tumor-adjacent lung showed the highest T cell clonality, higher than tumor, which suggests more focused antigenic responses in the adjacent lung. A median of 57 of the top 100 tumor clones turned up in the paired uninvolved adjacent lung, and 25 to 35 of those clones also ranked among the top 100 of that same adjacent lung.

From the germline V gene, CDR1 is SGHVS and CDR2 is FNYEAQ. V was cut back by 2 bases and J by 0 bases, leaving a gap of 17 bases between them. The CDR3 holds 19 amino acids from the cysteine to the phenylalanine. Just CDR3 DNA is preserved here, 57 bases in frame from base 1. This clone is considered medium-sized (0.01 to 0.1%). The target of this receptor is not known. Base quality data are lacking; no much larger clone is found one base away. TCR beta CDR3 regions were sequenced from DNA using the immunoSEQ Assay. Turning to the authors' computational methods: To compute T cell density, TCR beta template counts were normalized to usable DNA, which was estimated by amplifying housekeeping genes. Using the preseqR package, richness was estimated by extrapolating to 120,000 templates for tissue samples and 400,000 templates for PBMC samples. Clonality was defined by subtracting Pielou's evenness from one. Tissue-enriched TCRs were identified through differential abundance testing performed on productive amino-acid clonotypes, with a minimum total count of 5 and an alpha of 0.1. The Jaccard Index and the Morisita Overlap Index were used to quantify repertoire overlap between compartments. GLIPH grouped TCR beta CDR3s together with public tetramer-defined viral CDR3s, and a viral motif had to include at least three viral sequences and show V-gene enrichment. As stored in TCRdb, this immuneACCESS dataset retains in-frame rearrangements with V and J assigned. A fraction of the clones does not appear; measured against another copy, unresolved V genes explain less than half of the discrepancy, and the remainder lacks a known reason. For V, J and clone size, that table is used; D and trimming come from the DNA. Recorded for this sample are tens of thousands of clones; 87% of them occurred a single time. Less than 9.5% of the sample rests with the top ten.

The receptor comes from a woman aged 35-75 years with stage I lung adenocarcinoma. Sequenced material: peripheral blood, taken before any cancer treatment. The rearrangement joined TRBV7-6 to TRBJ2-6; the best D guess is TRBD2, with 5 bases matching. The DNA is as follows: TGTGCCAGCAGCTTAATCGGCGGAGGTCCAAGCTCTGGGGCCAACGTCCTGACTTTC. Its translation reads: CASSLIGGGPSSGANVLTF.